This T cell receptor beta chain was recovered during a study of T cell responses to AZD1222 COVID-19 vaccine. For this clone: Antigen specificity is unknown.

Here immunoSEQ multiplex PCR was the method, and the copy in TCRdb shows in-frame clones only, minus some. The sample holds approximately 200,000 clones, about nine tenths seen once. Study-level points and caveats: CD4 TCRs associated with vaccination spanned spike, dominating at 160-218 and 743-854. Close to half of all spike-specific TCRs reportedly target regions of the variants that are unmutated.

Trimming removed 5 bases at V and 10 bases at J, with 12 bases between. The CDR3 consists of 13 residues. Germline V gene sequence: CDR1 LNHDA, CDR2 SQIVND (reference sequence). V usage is TRBV19 and J usage is TRBJ1-6, with D uncertain. This specimen was peripheral blood, taken on day 0 of MenACWY control vaccination. This clonotype was obtained from an adult in good health. DNA for the CDR3: TGTGCCAGTAGTCCTACGCCTCTATCACCCCTCCACTTT. Protein product: CASSPTPLSPLHF.